Below are 25 T cell receptor beta chains sequenced from a single sample in a study of regulatory T cells in long-lasting Graves disease. iRepertoire HTBI primers and Arm-PCR of CDR3 regions built TCR beta libraries. TCRdb re-called the multiplex PCR reads with MiXCR, one entry per CDR3 protein. The sample yields about 440,000 distinct CDR3 sequences, 14% to 15% seen once. Stated time point: newly diagnosed GD, antithyroid drugs for less than 3 months. With RNA extracted from PBMCs as input, the TCR library was made. In addition, the sample was reused for a study of T cells in Graves' hyperthyroidism and ophthalmopathy.

Sequencing was performed on peripheral blood mononuclear cells (PBMCs), taken at new diagnosis, from a patient treated with antithyroid drugs. Receptors originate from a woman under 40 with Graves disease.

This clonotype was detected a few times. The chain employs TRBV6-1 and TRBJ1-1; possibly TRBD1 for D (6 bases). The CDR3 length is 14 residues. Germline CDR1 reads MNHNS; CDR2 reads SASEGT. V lost 8 bases and J 5 bases, leaving 18 bases between the germline ends. The CDR3 sequence: CASRNQGQGTEAFF. CDR3 sequence (DNA): TGTGCCAGCCGTAACCAGGGGCAGGGGACTGAAGCTTTCTTT.

This clonotype appeared many times. This rearrangement joins TRBV2 to TRBJ2-7; D perhaps matches TRBD2 (5 bases). The CDR3 covers 13 residues. Trimming removed 7 bases from V and 6 bases from J, with 16 bases in between. The germline V gene encodes CDR1 SNHLY and CDR2 FYNNEI. CDR3 bases: TGTGCCAGCATCGAAGCGGCCTCTACCGAGCAGTACTTC. It specifies CASIEAASTEQYF.

This clonotype was counted many times. The V call is TRBV20-1, the J call TRBJ2-5; D call uncertain. The V and J ends lost 4 bases and 5 bases respectively, with 20 bases between them. This CDR3 contains 15 residues. The germline gives CDR1 DFQATT, CDR2 SNEGSKA (reference sequence). The CDR3 region has the DNA TGCAGTGCTACGGGCGCGGATAATGGGTGGGAGACCCAGTACTTC. Protein sequence: CSATGADNGWETQYF.

This rearrangement joins TRBV13 to TRBJ2-5, with D uncertain. Germline CDR1 and CDR2: PRHDT and FYEKMQ (reference sequence). V lost 1 base and J lost 5, with 8 bases in between. The CDR3 runs to 13 residues. The CDR3 protein is CASSLVDEETQYF. CDR3 DNA: TGTGCCAGCAGCTTAGTGGACGAGGAGACCCAGTACTTC.

This clonotype was counted at least ten times. The gene calls are TRBV5-1 and TRBJ2-7, with 9 bases lining up with TRBD1. The CDR3 length is 15 residues. In germline, CDR1 is SGHRS, CDR2 YFSETQ. Trimming cost V 0 bases and J 2 bases; bases outside gene matches: 3. The CDR3 reads CASSLVGTGTYEQYF. The CDR3, as DNA: TGCGCCAGCAGCTTGGTCGGGACAGGGACCTACGAGCAGTACTTC.

This clonotype was found a few times. This chain joins TRBV30 and TRBJ2-7, with unresolved D. The CDR3 spans 14 residues. V dropped 1 base and J dropped 2 bases, with 12 bases sitting between them. Germline CDR1 reads GTSNPN; CDR2 reads SVGIG (reference sequence). This CDR3 reads CAWSAALGPYEQYF. The DNA for the CDR3 is TGTGCCTGGAGTGCTGCCCTCGGGCCCTACGAGCAGTACTTC.

Only a few counts were recorded for this clonotype. The V and J genes are TRBV29-1 and TRBJ1-5; no reliable D call. The CDR3 spans 12 residues. Between the trimmed V and J ends, which lost 4 bases and 3 bases, there was a span of 7 bases. Germline CDR1 reads SQVTM; CDR2 reads ANQGSEA. CDR3 sequence reads: CSVGHLNQPQHF. In nucleotides, the CDR3 is TGCAGCGTTGGACACCTCAATCAGCCCCAGCATTTT.

This clonotype occurred many times. The rearrangement uses TRBV30 and TRBJ1-1; D is ambiguous. Per the germline V gene, CDR1 is GTSNPN and CDR2 is SVGIG (reference sequence). V dropped 4 bases and J dropped 10 bases, with 13 bases sitting between them. The CDR3 consists of 11 residues. CDR3 protein: CAWTPGRRAFF. The DNA of the CDR3 is TGTGCCTGGACCCCCGGGAGGAGAGCTTTCTTT.

At least ten counts were recorded for this clonotype. This chain links TRBV7-3 with TRBJ1-1; the D is unclear. The CDR3 totals 13 residues. Germline loops: CDR1 SGHTA, CDR2 FQGTGA. The germline V and J ends were trimmed by 3 bases and 1 base, with 6 bases remaining between them. This chain's CDR3 is CASSLYQNTEAFF. The CDR3 region has the DNA TGTGCCAGCAGCTTGTATCAGAACACTGAAGCTTTCTTT. Together with reference TRBV7-3 and TRBJ1-1, the CDR3 gives the full variable domain: GAGVSQTPSNKVTEKGKYVELRCDPISGHTALYWYRQSLGQGPEFLIYFQGTGAADDSGLPNDRFFAVRPEGSVSTLKIQRTERGDSAVYLCASSLYQNTEAFFGQGTRLTVV.

The table lists this clonotype with many counts. This sequence joins TRBV6-4 and TRBJ2-2; TRBD2 might be the D (6 bases). This CDR3 comprises 14 residues. CDR1 and CDR2 from the germline V gene are MRHNA and SNTAGT. V lost 4 bases and J lost 3, with 9 bases in between. As DNA, the CDR3 is TGTGCCAGCAGTGTCTCTAGCGACACCGGGGAGCTGTTTTTT. The encoded protein is CASSVSSDTGELFF.

Only a few counts were recorded for this clonotype. The chain has TRBV7-3 and TRBJ1-2; TRBD1 matches at 7 bases. The CDR3 totals 16 residues. The ends lost 5 bases at V and 2 bases at J; junction bases unmatched: 11. From germline, CDR1 is SGHTA and CDR2 FQGTGA. CDR3 DNA sequence: TGTGCCAGCAGCGCCAAATACCCGGGACAGAACTATGGCTACACCTTC. Translation: CASSAKYPGQNYGYTF.

This clonotype was detected ten times or more. The rearrangement joins TRBV11-2 to TRBJ2-1, with 13 bases that match TRBD2. The CDR3 loop spans 16 amino acids. J lost 7 bases, V lost 5 bases, and 8 bases had no gene match. Germline CDR1 is SGHAT and CDR2 is FQNNGV. As DNA, the CDR3 is TGTGCCAGCAGCCCGTACGGACTAGCGGGAGCAAATGAGCAGTTCTTC. It translates to CASSPYGLAGANEQFF.

There are many counts of this clonotype. V gene TRBV5-1 combines with J gene TRBJ1-1, with D uncertain. Germline V gives CDR1 SGHRS, CDR2 YFSETQ. The germline V and J ends were trimmed by 1 base and 11 bases, with 12 bases remaining between them. The CDR3 runs to 12 residues. CDR3 in amino acids: CASSLSSGEAFF. The CDR3 nucleotides are TGCGCCAGCAGCTTGAGCAGCGGGGAGGCTTTCTTT.

This clonotype was seen ten or more times. The chain has TRBV19 and TRBJ2-7; D not resolved. V lost 3 bases and J 0 bases, leaving 6 bases between the germline ends. The CDR3 length is 13 residues. CDR1 and CDR2 (germline): LNHDA, SQIVND (reference sequence). CDR3 amino acids: CASSIENSYEQYF. CDR3 in DNA: TGTGCCAGTAGTATTGAGAACTCCTACGAGCAGTACTTC.

This clonotype was seen at least ten times. The chain joins TRBV7-8 to TRBJ1-5, with a possible D match to TRBD1 (5 bases). The CDR3 runs to 16 residues. V lost 2 bases and J 2 bases, leaving 13 bases between the germline ends. Germline CDR1 reads SGHVS; CDR2 reads FQNEAQ. In DNA form, the CDR3 reads TGTGCCAGCAGCTTACTTGGGGCGTTGGGCAATCAGCCCCAGCATTTT. Encoded protein: CASSLLGALGNQPQHF.

This clonotype was detected only a few times. One end of the junction is discordant with germline, which a read error may explain. The chain is built from TRBV18 and TRBJ2-1, with no clear D. The DNA matches TRBJ2-5 better at its end, which makes the J call doubtful. Germline lookup yields CDR1 KGHSH and CDR2 LQKENI. The CDR3 totals 13 residues. The CDR3 region is CASPPPEGETQYF. In nucleotides, the CDR3 is TGTGCCAGCCCACCGCCAGAAGGAGAGACCCAGTACTTC.

V and J are TRBV27 and TRBJ2-1; 10 positions match TRBD1. Germline lookup yields CDR1 MNHEY and CDR2 SMNVEV (reference sequence). The CDR3 runs to 16 residues. The junction had 10 bases not matched to a gene; V was cut back by 4 bases and J by 7 bases. The DNA of the CDR3 is TGTGCCAGCAGTTCCCAGACAGGGGGCTTTTTAAATGAGCAGTTCTTC. Amino acid sequence: CASSSQTGGFLNEQFF.

This chain uses TRBV5-4 with TRBJ2-1; D uncertain. Germline values: CDR1 SGHNT, CDR2 YYREEE (reference sequence). V gave up 1 base and J gave up 0 bases, with 8 bases separating them. This CDR3 region has 15 residues. CDR3 bases: TGTGCCAGCAGCTTGATCAGGAGCTCCTACAATGAGCAGTTCTTC. This translates into CASSLIRSSYNEQFF.

With regard to this clonotype: The conserved phenylalanine or tryptophan normally closing the CDR3 is absent here, so this likely arose from a read error. The chain has TRBV20-1 and TRBJ1-5; tentative D call: TRBD1 (5 bases). The length of the CDR3 is 13 residues. Trimming shortened V by 2 bases and J by 6 bases, and 11 bases separated the two germline ends. Germline lookup yields CDR1 DFQATT and CDR2 SNEGSKA (reference sequence). The CDR3 is CSARIGERQPQHS. The CDR3, as DNA: TGCAGTGCTAGAATAGGGGAGCGTCAGCCCCAGCATTCT.

This clonotype was seen ten or more times. This rearrangement joins TRBV5-1 to TRBJ1-1; maybe TRBD1 (5 bases). The CDR3 is 15 residues long. Germline assignment: CDR1 SGHRS and CDR2 YFSETQ. V was cut by 4 bases and J by 0 bases, with 13 bases left in between. The CDR3 sequence: CASSREGRMNTEAFF. The DNA for the CDR3 is TGCGCCAGCAGCCGGGAGGGACGGATGAACACTGAAGCTTTCTTT.

This clonotype occurred many times. The chain recombines TRBV28 with TRBJ1-1; D not certain. The ends were cut back, 9 bases at V and 2 bases at J, with 7 bases in the middle. Germline loops: CDR1 MDHEN, CDR2 SYDVKM. CDR3 length: 11 amino acids. CDR3 protein: CASNRNTEAFF. In DNA form, the CDR3 reads TGTGCCAGTAACCGAAACACTGAAGCTTTCTTT.

This clonotype was counted at least ten times. This rearrangement joins TRBV30 to TRBJ1-2; D call uncertain. This CDR3 is 13 amino acids long. Trimming left V 0 bases short and J 4 bases short, with 9 bases between. Per germline, CDR1 GTSNPN and CDR2 SVGIG (reference sequence). CDR3 sequence: CAWSVRSTYGYTF. DNA for the CDR3: TGTGCCTGGAGTGTACGATCGACCTATGGCTACACCTTC.

This clonotype was seen ten or more times. The chain couples TRBV7-3 to TRBJ2-2; D is undetermined. The CDR3 totals 17 residues. Trimming shortened V by 3 bases and J by 2 bases, and 16 bases separated the two germline ends. Germline assignment: CDR1 SGHTA and CDR2 FQGTGA. The CDR3: CASSFLGGGINTGELFF. The CDR3 DNA reads TGTGCCAGCAGCTTCCTAGGCGGCGGAATCAACACCGGGGAGCTGTTTTTT. The full variable domain, its missing parts supplied by reference TRBV7-3 and TRBJ2-2, is GAGVSQTPSNKVTEKGKYVELRCDPISGHTALYWYRQSLGQGPEFLIYFQGTGAADDSGLPNDRFFAVRPEGSVSTLKIQRTERGDSAVYLCASSFLGGGINTGELFFGEGSRLTVL.

As concerns this clonotype: Its ends do not fully match the called genes, so a read error is possible. This chain connects TRBV4-1 to TRBJ2-7; 8 bases agree with TRBD2. In germline, CDR1 is MGHRA, CDR2 YSYEKL. This CDR3 has 15 residues. The CDR3 sequence: CASSQASGSSYEQHF. The CDR3, as DNA: TGCGCCAGCAGCCAAGCGAGCGGGAGCTCCTACGAGCAGCACTTC.

The V call is TRBV20-1, the J call TRBJ2-7; TRBD2 is a possible D gene (5 bases). V was trimmed by 1 base and J by 0 bases, leaving 16 bases between them. Germline V gene lookup returns CDR1 DFQATT and CDR2 SNEGSKA (reference sequence). The CDR3 consists of 16 residues. In nucleotides, the CDR3 is TGCAGTGCTAGAGGTCAACCTAGCCGCATCTCCTACGAGCAGTACTTC. Its protein product is CSARGQPSRISYEQYF.